This TCR beta chain was identified in a study of blood T cell repertoires in COVID-19 (dated by TCRdb to the early 2020s). Regarding the research as a whole: Samples from collaborators originated in the United States, Italy and Spain and spanned both the acute and convalescent phases of COVID-19. The repertoires were made available in a free public database intended to serve as a resource for research on the immune response to SARS-CoV-2. The dataset comprised deeply sampled blood TCRbeta repertoires from subjects exposed to, actively infected with, or recovered from COVID-19. The samples were drawn from the first 160 participants of the ongoing ImmuneRACE study and from roughly 1,300 subjects provided by 6 global collaborators. The prospective study material was composed of cDNA or gDNA derived from T cells, B-cell-depleted T cells, or PBMCs. A de-identified subject ID, COVID-19 status, age in years and sex were almost always included in the sample metadata. Where available, HLA class I and class II types were obtained from metadata supplied by the sample provider rather than from assay-based typing. Here is what the overall study found, with its caveats: Clinical and demographic metadata were provided uncurated, with the amount varying by source and participant.

The CDR3 starts with the cysteine, ends with the phenylalanine, and has 12 residues. Just CDR3 DNA is preserved here, 36 bases in frame from base 1. As encoded in the germline V gene (reference sequence), CDR1 is MNHNY while CDR2 is SVGAGI. V gives up 0 bases and J gives up 4 bases, and the segment between their germline ends measures 4 bases. This clone was counted a few times. Which antigen it targets is not known. Base qualities are not recorded, but no much larger clone differs from it by a single base. Within the sample, other DNA sequences also encode this same CDR3. Collaborating institutions collected whole blood in K2EDTA tubes following their own protocols. For TCRbeta analysis, collaborators shipped samples in one of three forms: frozen whole blood, isolated PBMCs, or DNA extracted from either of those sample types. The immunoSEQ Assay, a bias-controlled multiplex PCR, was used to amplify TCRbeta CDR3 regions from genomic DNA. As for the original processing: Within the assay, amplification of reference gene primers was used to estimate how many nucleated cells each sample contained. To quantify the absolute abundance of each unique TCRbeta CDR3 rearrangement, sequence reads were collapsed and filtered. For each sample, productive Simpson clonality was calculated as the square root of Simpson's diversity index across productive rearrangements. Here the immuneACCESS table is served through TCRdb, limited to in-frame sequences with V and J called. Missing clones are a known gap in these copies; in checked studies unresolved V genes cover under half, and the rest lacks a known reason. V and J calls and clone size are copied from that table; D and trimming were computed from the DNA. This sample has under 250,000 clones in its table, and around 82% of those were observed once. More than 6.5% of the sample lies in the top ten.

The source is a man aged 40-49 years with active or convalescent COVID-19. Sequenced input: peripheral blood. The chain is made from TRBV6-6 and TRBJ2-7, with no confidently assigned D gene. The CDR3 is CASSYSSYEQYF. The DNA sequence follows: TGTGCCAGCAGTTACTCTAGTTACGAGCAGTACTTC.